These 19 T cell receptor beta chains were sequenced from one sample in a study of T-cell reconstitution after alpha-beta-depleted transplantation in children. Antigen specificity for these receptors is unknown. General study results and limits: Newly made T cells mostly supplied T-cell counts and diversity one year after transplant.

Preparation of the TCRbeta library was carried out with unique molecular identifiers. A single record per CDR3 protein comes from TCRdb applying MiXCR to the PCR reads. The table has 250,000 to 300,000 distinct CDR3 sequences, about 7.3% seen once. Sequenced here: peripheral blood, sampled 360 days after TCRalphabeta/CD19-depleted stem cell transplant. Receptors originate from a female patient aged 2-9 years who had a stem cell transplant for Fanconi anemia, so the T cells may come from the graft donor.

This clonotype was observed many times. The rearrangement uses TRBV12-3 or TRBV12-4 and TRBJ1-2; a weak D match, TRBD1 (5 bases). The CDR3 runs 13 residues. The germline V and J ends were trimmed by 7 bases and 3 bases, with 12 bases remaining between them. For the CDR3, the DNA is TGTGCCAGCACCTTAGGGGCTCACTATGGCTACACCTTC. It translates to CASTLGAHYGYTF.

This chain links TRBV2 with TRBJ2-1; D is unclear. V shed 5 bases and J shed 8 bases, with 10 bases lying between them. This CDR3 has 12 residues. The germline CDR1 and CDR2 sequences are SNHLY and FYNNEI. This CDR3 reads CASSIGFDEQFF. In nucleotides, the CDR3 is TGTGCCAGCAGTATCGGCTTCGATGAGCAGTTCTTC.

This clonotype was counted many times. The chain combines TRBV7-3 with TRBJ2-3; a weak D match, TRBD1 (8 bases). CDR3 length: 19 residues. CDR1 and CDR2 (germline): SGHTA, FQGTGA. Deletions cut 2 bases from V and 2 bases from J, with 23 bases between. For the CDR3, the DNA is TGTGCCAGCAGCTTACGTGGACAGGGCCCGGGGGGACTCACAGATACGCAGTATTTT. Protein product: CASSLRGQGPGGLTDTQYF.

This chain's CDR3 is CASSFLEETQYF. CDR3 sequence (DNA): TGTGCCAGCAGTTTTCTTGAGGAGACCCAGTACTTC. This rearrangement joins TRBV6-2 or TRBV6-3 to TRBJ2-5, with D unresolved. This CDR3 contains 12 residues. With 4 bases removed from V and 5 bases from J, the gap between germline ends came to 8 bases. Germline CDR1 is MNHEY and CDR2 is SVGEGT.

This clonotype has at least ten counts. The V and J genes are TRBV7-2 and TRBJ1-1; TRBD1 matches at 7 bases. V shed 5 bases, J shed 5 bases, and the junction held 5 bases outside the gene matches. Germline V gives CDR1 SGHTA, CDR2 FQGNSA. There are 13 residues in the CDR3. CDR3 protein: CASSGDRSTEAFF. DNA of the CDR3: TGTGCCAGCAGCGGGGACAGATCTACTGAAGCTTTCTTT.

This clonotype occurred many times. This CDR3 is CASSSGFPGANVLTF. CDR3 sequence (DNA): TGTGCCAGCAGTTCAGGGTTTCCGGGGGCCAACGTCCTGACTTTC. The gene calls are TRBV12-3 or TRBV12-4 and TRBJ2-6; D is perhaps TRBD1 (5 bases). This CDR3 has 15 amino acids. The ends were cut back, 4 bases at V and 4 bases at J, with 11 bases in the middle.

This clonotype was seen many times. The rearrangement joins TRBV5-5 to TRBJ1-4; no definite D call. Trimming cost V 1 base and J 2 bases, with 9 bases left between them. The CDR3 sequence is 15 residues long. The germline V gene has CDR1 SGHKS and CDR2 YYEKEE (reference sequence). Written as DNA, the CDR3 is TGTGCCAGCAGCTTGTACGGAGGGACTAATGAAAAACTGTTTTTT. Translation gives CASSLYGGTNEKLFF.

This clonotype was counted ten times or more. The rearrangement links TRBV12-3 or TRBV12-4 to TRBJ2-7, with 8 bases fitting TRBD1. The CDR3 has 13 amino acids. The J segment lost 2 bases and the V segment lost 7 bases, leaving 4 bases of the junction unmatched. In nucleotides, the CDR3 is TGTGCCAGCAAAACAGGGGGGACCTACGAGCAGTACTTC. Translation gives CASKTGGTYEQYF.

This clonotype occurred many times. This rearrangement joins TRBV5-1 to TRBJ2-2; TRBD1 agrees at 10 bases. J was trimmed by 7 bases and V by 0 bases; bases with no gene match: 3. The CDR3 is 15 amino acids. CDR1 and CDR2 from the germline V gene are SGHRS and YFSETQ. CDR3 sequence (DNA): TGCGCCAGCAGCTTGGCGCGGACAGGGGGCGGGGAGCTGTTTTTT. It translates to CASSLARTGGGELFF.

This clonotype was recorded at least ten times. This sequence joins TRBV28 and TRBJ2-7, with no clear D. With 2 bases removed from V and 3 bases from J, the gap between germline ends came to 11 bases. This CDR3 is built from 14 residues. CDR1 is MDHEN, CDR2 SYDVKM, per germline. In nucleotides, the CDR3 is TGTGCCAGCAGTTTAATAGGTGGGGACTACGAGCAGTACTTC. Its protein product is CASSLIGGDYEQYF.

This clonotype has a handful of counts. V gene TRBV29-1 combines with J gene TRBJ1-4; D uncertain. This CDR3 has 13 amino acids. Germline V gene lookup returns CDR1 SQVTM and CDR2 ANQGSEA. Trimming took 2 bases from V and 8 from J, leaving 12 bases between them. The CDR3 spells CSVERWRGEKLFF. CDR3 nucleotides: TGCAGCGTTGAAAGGTGGAGAGGGGAAAAACTGTTTTTT.

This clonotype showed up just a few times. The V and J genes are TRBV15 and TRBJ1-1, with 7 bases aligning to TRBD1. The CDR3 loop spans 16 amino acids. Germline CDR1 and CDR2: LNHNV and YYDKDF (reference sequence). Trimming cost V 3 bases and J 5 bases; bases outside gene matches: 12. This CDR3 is CATSSSRQGRWTEAFF. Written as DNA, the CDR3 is TGTGCCACCAGCAGCTCGCGACAGGGACGTTGGACTGAAGCTTTCTTT.

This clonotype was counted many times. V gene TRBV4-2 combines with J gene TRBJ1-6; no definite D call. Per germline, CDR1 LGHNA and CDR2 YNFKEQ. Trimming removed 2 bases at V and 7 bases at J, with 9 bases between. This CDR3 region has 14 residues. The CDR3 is CASSQSTENSPLHF. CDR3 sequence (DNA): TGTGCCAGCAGCCAATCCACAGAAAATTCACCCCTCCACTTT.

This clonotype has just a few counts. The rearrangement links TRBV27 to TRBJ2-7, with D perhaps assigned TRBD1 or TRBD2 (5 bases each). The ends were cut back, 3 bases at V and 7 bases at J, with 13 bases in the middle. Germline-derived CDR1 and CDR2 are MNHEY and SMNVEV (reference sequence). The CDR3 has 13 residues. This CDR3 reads CASSFGATGEQYF. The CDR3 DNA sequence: TGTGCCAGCAGTTTCGGGGCGACGGGGGAGCAGTACTTC.

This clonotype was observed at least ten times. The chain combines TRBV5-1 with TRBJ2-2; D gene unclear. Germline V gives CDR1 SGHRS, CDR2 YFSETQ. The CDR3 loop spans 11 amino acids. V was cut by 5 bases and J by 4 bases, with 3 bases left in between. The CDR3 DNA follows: TGCGCCAGCAGAAGCACCGGGGAGCTGTTTTTT. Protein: CASRSTGELFF.

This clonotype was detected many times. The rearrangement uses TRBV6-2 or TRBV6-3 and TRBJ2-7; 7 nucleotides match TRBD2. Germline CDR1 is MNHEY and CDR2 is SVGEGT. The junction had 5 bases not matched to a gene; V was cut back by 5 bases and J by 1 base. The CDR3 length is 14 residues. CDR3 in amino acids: CASSRLAYSYEQYF. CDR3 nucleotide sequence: TGTGCCAGCAGTAGACTAGCTTATTCCTACGAGCAGTACTTC.

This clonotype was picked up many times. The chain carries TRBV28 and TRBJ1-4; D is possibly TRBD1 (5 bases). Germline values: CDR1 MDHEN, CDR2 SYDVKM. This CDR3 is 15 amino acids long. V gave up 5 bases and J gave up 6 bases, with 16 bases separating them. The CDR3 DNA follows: TGTGCCAGCAGTCTAAGGCCCGGGACCTATGAAAAACTGTTTTTT. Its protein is CASSLRPGTYEKLFF.

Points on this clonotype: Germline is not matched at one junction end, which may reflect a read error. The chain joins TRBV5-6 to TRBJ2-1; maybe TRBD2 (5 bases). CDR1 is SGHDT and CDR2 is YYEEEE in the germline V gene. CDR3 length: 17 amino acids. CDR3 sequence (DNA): TGTGCCAGCAGCTTGGCAGCTCGGACCCCGTCTCGGGATGAGCAGATCTTC. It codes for CASSLAARTPSRDEQIF.

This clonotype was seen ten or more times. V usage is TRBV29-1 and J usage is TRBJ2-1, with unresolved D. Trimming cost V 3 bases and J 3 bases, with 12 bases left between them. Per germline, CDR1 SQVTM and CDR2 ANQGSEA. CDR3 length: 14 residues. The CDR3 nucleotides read TGCAGCGTTGACCTGGGGTCCAACTACAATGAGCAGTTCTTC. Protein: CSVDLGSNYNEQFF.